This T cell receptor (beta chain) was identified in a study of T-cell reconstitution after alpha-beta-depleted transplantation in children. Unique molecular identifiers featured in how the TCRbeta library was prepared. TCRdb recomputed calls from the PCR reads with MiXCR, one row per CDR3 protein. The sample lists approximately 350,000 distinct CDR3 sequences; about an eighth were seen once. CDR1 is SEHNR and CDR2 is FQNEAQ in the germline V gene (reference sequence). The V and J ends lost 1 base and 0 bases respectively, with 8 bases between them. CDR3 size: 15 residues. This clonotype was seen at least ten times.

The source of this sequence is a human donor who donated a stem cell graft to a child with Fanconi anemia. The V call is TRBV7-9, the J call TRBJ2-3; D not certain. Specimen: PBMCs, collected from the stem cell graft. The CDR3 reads CASSLGVVSTDTQYF. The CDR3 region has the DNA TGTGCCAGCAGCTTAGGAGTAGTAAGCACAGATACGCAGTATTTT.